This T cell receptor (beta chain) was sequenced for a study of molecular identifiers for immune sequencing clone quantification. A word on this clonotype: What it recognizes is unknown.

Study-level findings and limits: Spiked Jurkat TCR RNA originating from one cell could reportedly be identified amid about a million naive cells. Whereas clones above 20 RNA copies held under 1% of naive-cell molecules, they held over 98% of effector molecules.

The CDR3 is 16 amino acids. V shed 5 bases, J shed 5 bases, and the junction held 4 bases outside the gene matches. Per germline, CDR1 LGHDT and CDR2 YNNKEL (reference sequence). Methods described previously were used for bulk TCR libraries, and listed TCR primers were applied. Each CDR3 protein gets one entry after TCRdb re-called the PCR reads with MiXCR. This table holds about 330,000 distinct CDR3 sequences, about 22% found once. Naive CD8 T cells underwent sorting with the CD8+CD4-CCR7+CD45RA+ definition. This chain links TRBV3-1 with TRBJ2-2; 14 bases are a match to TRBD2. Sequencing used naive CD8+ T cells from blood, with Jurkat cell RNA spiked in. Subset of the sample: FACS-sorted CD8+CD4-CCR7+CD45RA+ naive T cells. This TCR was sampled from a human donor in good health. Some libraries in this study had Jurkat cell RNA spiked in. In DNA, the CDR3 is TGTGCCAGCAGCTCGGGACTAGCGGGAGAGACCGGGGAGCTGTTTTTT. It codes for CASSSGLAGETGELFF.